One sample yielded the 25 T cell receptor beta chains listed below, sequenced in a study of CD8 T cells in ankylosing spondylitis. MiXCR was run by TCRdb on the 5' RACE reads, yielding one entry per CDR3 protein. This sample has some 130,000 distinct CDR3 sequences, with around 9.3% found just once. Sequenced: blood, either unsorted or a sorted T cell fraction (not recorded which). All receptors derive from a male donor with ankylosing spondylitis or in good health (not recorded which).

The V call is TRBV2, the J call TRBJ1-1; D is possibly TRBD1 (6 bases). Trimming took 5 bases from V and 5 from J, leaving 15 bases between them. This CDR3 is 14 amino acids long. Germline CDR1 and CDR2: SNHLY and FYNNEI. CDR3 loop: CASSTQGVGTEAFF. In DNA, the CDR3 is TGTGCCAGCAGTACACAGGGTGTTGGGACTGAAGCTTTCTTT.

This clonotype was detected many times. The chain carries TRBV7-2 and TRBJ2-7, with a weak D call TRBD2 (5 bases). Germline-derived CDR1 and CDR2 are SGHTA and FQGNSA. Between the trimmed V and J ends, which lost 0 bases and 7 bases, there was a span of 10 bases. The CDR3 has 13 residues. The CDR3 nucleotides are TGTGCCAGCAGCTTAGCGGAGTGGACTGAGCAGTACTTC. Its translation is CASSLAEWTEQYF. The whole variable domain, remainder taken from reference TRBV7-2 and TRBJ2-7, is GAGVSQSPSNKVTEKGKDVELRCDPISGHTALYWYRQSLGQGLEFLIYFQGNSAPDKSGLPSDRFSAERTGGSVSTLTIQRTQQEDSAVYLCASSLAEWTEQYFGPGTRLTVT.

This chain links TRBV20-1 with TRBJ2-1, with 11 nucleotides matching TRBD2. The germline V gene encodes CDR1 DFQATT and CDR2 SNEGSKA (reference sequence). This CDR3 is 15 amino acids long. V lost 0 bases to trimming and J lost 8 bases; unmatched junction nucleotides: 6. CDR3 sequence: CSARETSGSVYEQFF. Here the CDR3 DNA reads TGCAGTGCTAGAGAAACTAGCGGGAGTGTCTATGAGCAGTTCTTC.

V and J are TRBV11-2 and TRBJ1-2, with D tentatively TRBD1 (5 bases). The germline CDR1 and CDR2 sequences are SGHAT and FQNNGV. V lost 1 base and J 1 base, leaving 10 bases between the germline ends. CDR3 length: 15 amino acids. The CDR3 DNA reads TGTGCCAGCAGCTTAGGGGAACAGGTTAACTATGGCTACACCTTC. It yields the protein CASSLGEQVNYGYTF. The variable domain in full, completed from reference TRBV11-2 and TRBJ1-2, reads EAGVAQSPRYKIIEKRQSVAFWCNPISGHATLYWYQQILGQGPKLLIQFQNNGVVDDSQLPKDRFSAERLKGVDSTLKIQPAKLEDSAVYLCASSLGEQVNYGYTFGSGTRLTVV.

This clonotype was seen a handful of times. This rearrangement joins TRBV21-1 to TRBJ2-3; TRBD2 reflects the table's D call only, with no check against the DNA. TRBV21-1 constitutes a pseudogene. CDR3 length equals 14 residues. The CDR3 nucleotides read TGTGCCAGCAGAGATAAGCGGAACACAGATACGCAGTATTTT. Protein product: CASRDKRNTDTQYF.

There are many counts of this clonotype. The chain uses TRBV3-1 and TRBJ2-5, with 15 bases lining up with TRBD2. J gave up 2 bases and V 0 bases, and 16 bases lay outside the gene matches. Germline V gives CDR1 LGHDT, CDR2 YNNKEL (reference sequence). The length of the CDR3 is 22 residues. The chain's CDR3 is CASSQEFWQTGLAGGLQETQYF. The CDR3 bases are TGTGCCAGCAGCCAAGAATTTTGGCAAACGGGACTAGCGGGAGGATTACAAGAGACCCAGTACTTC.

This clonotype was recorded a few times. This chain joins TRBV7-9 and TRBJ2-4; 7 bases agree with TRBD1. The J segment lost 9 bases and the V segment lost 6 bases, leaving 5 bases of the junction unmatched. CDR1 and CDR2 from the germline V gene are SEHNR and FQNEAQ (reference sequence). This CDR3 comprises 12 residues. CDR3 nucleotide sequence: TGTGCCAGCAGTTACAGGGGTCGCATTCAGTACTTC. Amino acid sequence: CASSYRGRIQYF.

This clonotype was seen ten or more times. This chain joins TRBV6-5 and TRBJ2-7; TRBD2 matches at 7 bases. The CDR3 length is 16 residues. The trim removed 4 bases at V and 2 bases at J, leaving 11 bases unmatched. Germline V gene data show CDR1 as MNHEY and CDR2 as SVGAGI. CDR3 loop: CASSSSVAGSTYEQYF. The DNA for the CDR3 is TGTGCCAGCAGTTCGAGTGTAGCGGGCTCCACCTACGAGCAGTACTTC.

This clonotype was counted at least ten times. CDR3 bases: TGTGCCAGCACCCGGCGGGGTAGCTCCTACGAGCAGTACTTC. Encoded protein: CASTRRGSSYEQYF. The rearrangement links TRBV3-1 to TRBJ2-7; D possibly corresponds to TRBD2 (6 bases). The germline V gene encodes CDR1 LGHDT and CDR2 YNNKEL (reference sequence). This CDR3 region has 14 residues. Between the trimmed V and J ends, which lost 7 bases and 0 bases, there was a span of 13 bases.

The chain links TRBV20-1 to TRBJ2-7; D is perhaps TRBD1 (6 bases). Germline V lookup: CDR1 DFQATT, CDR2 SNEGSKA (reference sequence). V was pared by 3 bases and J by 4 bases, with 19 bases between. The CDR3 extends over 15 amino acids. CDR3: CSARGNRDPRYEQYF. DNA for the CDR3: TGCAGTGCTAGGGGCAACAGGGACCCTCGGTACGAGCAGTACTTC.

This clonotype was detected many times. This sequence joins TRBV20-1 and TRBJ2-2, with D perhaps TRBD2 (5 bases). Germline V gene sequence: CDR1 DFQATT, CDR2 SNEGSKA (reference sequence). V dropped 5 bases and J dropped 4 bases, with 23 bases sitting between them. This CDR3 region has 17 residues. CDR3 loop: CSAGIPTGELSTGELFF. In DNA, the CDR3 is TGCAGTGCTGGAATCCCCACCGGGGAGCTAAGCACCGGGGAGCTGTTTTTT.

This clonotype has just a few counts. The chain recombines TRBV5-1 with TRBJ2-7; TRBD2 might be the D (6 bases). Germline CDR1 is SGHRS and CDR2 is YFSETQ. CDR3 length: 15 residues. With 4 bases removed from V and 0 bases from J, the gap between germline ends came to 14 bases. The CDR3 DNA sequence: TGCGCCAGCAGCAAGAGAGACGGGAGCTCCTACGAGCAGTACTTC. As protein: CASSKRDGSSYEQYF. The full variable domain, completed using reference TRBV5-1 and TRBJ2-7, is KAGVTQTPRYLIKTRGQQVTLSCSPISGHRSVSWYQQTPGQGLQFLFEYFSETQRNKGNFPGRFSGRQFSNSRSEMNVSTLELGDSALYLCASSKRDGSSYEQYFGPGTRLTVT.

This clonotype showed up many times. J is TRBJ1-3 and V is TRBV3-1; 7 positions agree with TRBD1. In germline, CDR1 is LGHDT, CDR2 YNNKEL (reference sequence). The CDR3 is 15 residues long. Trimming removed 1 base from V and 1 base from J; junction bases left unmatched: 1. CDR3 region: CASSQVTGSGNTIYF. For the CDR3, the DNA is TGTGCCAGCAGCCAAGTGACAGGGTCTGGAAACACCATATATTTT.

This clonotype was counted many times. V and J are TRBV20-1 and TRBJ1-5; D gene unclear. Deletions cut 0 bases from V and 1 base from J, with 10 bases between. This CDR3 contains 15 residues. Germline lookup yields CDR1 DFQATT and CDR2 SNEGSKA (reference sequence). DNA of the CDR3: TGCAGTGCTAGAGAGGCCCCCAACAGCAATCAGCCCCAGCATTTT. This sequence encodes CSAREAPNSNQPQHF.

This clonotype was seen at least ten times. The genes are TRBV7-9 and TRBJ1-1; D not resolved. The CDR3 sequence is 15 residues long. Looked up from germline, CDR1 is SEHNR and CDR2 is FQNEAQ (reference sequence). Trimming stripped 2 bases from V and 3 bases from J, with 13 bases between. CDR3 residues: CASSLWPQFDTEAFF. CDR3 nucleotide sequence: TGTGCCAGCAGCTTATGGCCCCAGTTCGACACTGAAGCTTTCTTT.

This clonotype was recorded a few times. V usage is TRBV7-2 and J usage is TRBJ2-3; 7 bases match TRBD2. The V gene's germline CDR1 is SGHTA and CDR2 FQGNSA. The ends lost 1 base at V and 4 bases at J; junction bases unmatched: 2. The CDR3 runs to 14 residues. This CDR3 is CASSLGGSPDTQYF. DNA of the CDR3: TGTGCCAGCAGCTTAGGCGGGAGCCCAGATACGCAGTATTTT.

This clonotype was seen repeatedly, ten times or more. The CDR3: CASSVDWATTDTQYF. Here the CDR3 DNA reads TGTGCCAGCAGCGTAGATTGGGCTACCACAGATACGCAGTATTTT. The rearrangement uses TRBV9 and TRBJ2-3; D remains ambiguous. From germline, CDR1 is SGDLS and CDR2 YYNGEE. The CDR3 covers 15 residues. V lost 0 bases, J lost 2 bases, and 10 bases lay in between.

This clonotype was counted many times. The chain is built from TRBV12-3 or TRBV12-4 and TRBJ1-2, with a possible D match to TRBD1 (5 bases). The V gene lost 6 bases and the J gene lost 4 bases, with 12 bases spanning the gap. This CDR3 is 13 amino acids long. CDR3 residues: CASRIGQGYGYTF. The CDR3 nucleotides read TGTGCCAGCAGGATCGGGCAGGGCTATGGCTACACCTTC.

The chain joins TRBV12-3 or TRBV12-4 to TRBJ2-7; perhaps TRBD1 as D (6 bases). The V gene lost 2 bases and the J gene lost 6 bases, with 11 bases spanning the gap. This CDR3 is 13 amino acids long. CDR3 bases: TGTGCCAGCAGTTTATTGGGGGCCTCCGAGCAGTACTTC. Residues: CASSLLGASEQYF.

This clonotype was seen at least ten times. This rearrangement joins TRBV7-2 to TRBJ2-3, with 7 bases fitting TRBD1. In germline, CDR1 is SGHTA, CDR2 FQGNSA. The J segment lost 1 base and the V segment lost 6 bases, leaving 4 bases of the junction unmatched. The CDR3 contains 14 residues. The CDR3 sequence is CASRSGQRTDTQYF. The DNA for the CDR3 is TGTGCCAGCAGATCGGGACAGCGCACAGATACGCAGTATTTT. The complete variable domain, with remaining parts taken from reference TRBV7-2 and TRBJ2-3, reads GAGVSQSPSNKVTEKGKDVELRCDPISGHTALYWYRQSLGQGLEFLIYFQGNSAPDKSGLPSDRFSAERTGGSVSTLTIQRTQQEDSAVYLCASRSGQRTDTQYFGPGTRLTVL.

This clonotype was observed at least ten times. The chain is built from TRBV27 and TRBJ2-3, with D maybe TRBD2 (5 bases). V was pared by 4 bases and J by 1 base, with 15 bases between. The germline V gene encodes CDR1 MNHEY and CDR2 SMNVEV (reference sequence). The CDR3 contains 16 residues. CDR3 sequence reads: CASSSISGWGTDTQYF. The DNA of the CDR3 is TGTGCCAGCAGTTCCATAAGCGGCTGGGGCACAGATACGCAGTATTTT.

This clonotype was recorded many times. The chain couples TRBV5-6 to TRBJ1-1; 9 nucleotides line up with TRBD1. CDR1 and CDR2 from the germline V gene are SGHDT and YYEEEE. The CDR3 sequence is 13 residues long. The ends lost 4 bases at V and 11 bases at J; junction bases unmatched: 9. The CDR3 protein is CASSGTGGREAFF. The CDR3 DNA reads as TGTGCCAGCAGCGGTACAGGGGGCAGGGAGGCTTTCTTT.

This clonotype was counted many times. The V gene is TRBV5-6, the J gene TRBJ2-4; a weak D match, TRBD2 (5 bases). CDR1 is SGHDT and CDR2 is YYEEEE in the germline V gene. The CDR3 consists of 14 residues. The germline V and J ends were trimmed by 3 bases and 9 bases, with 16 bases remaining between them. The chain's CDR3 is CASSWKPLGGIQYF. The CDR3 DNA reads TGTGCCAGCAGCTGGAAGCCACTAGGAGGCATTCAGTACTTC. The whole variable domain, remainder taken from reference TRBV5-6 and TRBJ2-4, is DAGVTQSPTHLIKTRGQQVTLRCSPKSGHDTVSWYQQALGQGPQFIFQYYEEEERQRGNFPDRFSGHQFPNYSSELNVNALLLGDSALYLCASSWKPLGGIQYFGAGTRLSVL.

The chain is built from TRBV5-1 and TRBJ2-7, with TRBD2 matching over 9 bases. The CDR3 extends over 15 amino acids. Germline CDR1 SGHRS, CDR2 YFSETQ. V was pared by 0 bases and J by 6 bases, with 7 bases of the junction left unmatched. CDR3 protein: CASSLASGLASEQYF. As DNA, the CDR3 is TGCGCCAGCAGCTTGGCCTCGGGACTAGCATCCGAGCAGTACTTC.

This clonotype has just a few counts. A much larger clone differs by one base, so this may be a read error. The rearrangement links TRBV7-2 to TRBJ1-1, with D unresolved. Germline-derived CDR1 and CDR2 are SGHTA and FQGNSA. The ends were cut back, 1 base at V and 0 bases at J, with 6 bases in the middle. This CDR3 has 14 amino acids. The CDR3 coding sequence is TGTGCCAGCAGCTTAGGGACGGTGAACACTGAAGCTTTCTTT. This translates into CASSLGTVNTEAFF.